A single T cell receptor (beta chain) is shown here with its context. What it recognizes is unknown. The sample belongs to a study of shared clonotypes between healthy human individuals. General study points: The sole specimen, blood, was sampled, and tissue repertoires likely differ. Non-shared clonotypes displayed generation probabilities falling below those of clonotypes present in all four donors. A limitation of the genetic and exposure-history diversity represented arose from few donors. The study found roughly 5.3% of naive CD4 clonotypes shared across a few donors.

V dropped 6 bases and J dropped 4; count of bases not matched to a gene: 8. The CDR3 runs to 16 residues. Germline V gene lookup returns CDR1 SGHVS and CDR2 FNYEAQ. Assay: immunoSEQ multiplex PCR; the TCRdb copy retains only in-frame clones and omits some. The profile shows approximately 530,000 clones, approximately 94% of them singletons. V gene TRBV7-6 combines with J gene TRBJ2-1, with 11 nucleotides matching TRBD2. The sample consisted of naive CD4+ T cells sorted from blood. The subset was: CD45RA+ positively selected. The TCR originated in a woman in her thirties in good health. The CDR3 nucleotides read TGTGCCAGCAGTCCCCGACTAGCGGGGTTTTACAATGAGCAGTTCTTC. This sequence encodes CASSPRLAGFYNEQFF.